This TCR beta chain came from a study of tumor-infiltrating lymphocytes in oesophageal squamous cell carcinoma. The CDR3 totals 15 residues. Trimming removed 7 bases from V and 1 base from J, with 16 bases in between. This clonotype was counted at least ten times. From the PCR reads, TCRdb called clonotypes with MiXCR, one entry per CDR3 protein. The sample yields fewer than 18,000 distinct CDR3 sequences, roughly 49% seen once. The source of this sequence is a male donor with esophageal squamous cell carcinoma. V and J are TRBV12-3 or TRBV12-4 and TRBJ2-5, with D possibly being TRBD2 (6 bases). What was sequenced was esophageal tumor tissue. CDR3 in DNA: TGTGCCAGCACCCAAGGGAGGACGGCCCAAGAGACCCAGTACTTC. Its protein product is CASTQGRTAQETQYF.